This T cell receptor (beta chain) originates from a study of cytomegalovirus exposure and HLA in healthy donors. On the study more broadly: HLA-typed donors contributed about 85 million unique TCRs, which were held in an early data release.

PCR involved 60 Vbeta and 13 Jbeta primers. Authors' data handling: It was a later analysis that counted roughly 80 million unique TCR beta chains, of which some 12 million were shared. This table comes from immunoSEQ multiplex PCR, and its TCRdb copy is limited to in-frame clones, with some not included. D and trimming were read from the DNA, whereas the V and J calls and clone size are those reported in that table. Among roughly 140,000 clones listed, roughly four fifths were seen once. In the case of this clone: Antigen unknown.

Germline V CDR1 and CDR2: LGHNA, YNFKEQ. The junction had 0 bases not matched to a gene; V was cut back by 3 bases and J by 4 bases. The CDR3 is made up of 15 amino acids. Study-level results: It was taken for granted in presence/absence analyses that sequencing depth across donors was roughly uniform.

Donors were nominally healthy when sampled, though unrecorded immune exposures were likely. V gene TRBV4-2 combines with J gene TRBJ2-3; 14 positions match TRBD2. This TCR derives from a man aged 18 to 29 in good health and CMV-seronegative. Sequencing was done on a sample of PBMCs. The CDR3 DNA reads as TGTGCCAGCAGCCAGGGACTAGCGGGAGCAGATACGCAGTATTTT. Protein product: CASSQGLAGADTQYF.